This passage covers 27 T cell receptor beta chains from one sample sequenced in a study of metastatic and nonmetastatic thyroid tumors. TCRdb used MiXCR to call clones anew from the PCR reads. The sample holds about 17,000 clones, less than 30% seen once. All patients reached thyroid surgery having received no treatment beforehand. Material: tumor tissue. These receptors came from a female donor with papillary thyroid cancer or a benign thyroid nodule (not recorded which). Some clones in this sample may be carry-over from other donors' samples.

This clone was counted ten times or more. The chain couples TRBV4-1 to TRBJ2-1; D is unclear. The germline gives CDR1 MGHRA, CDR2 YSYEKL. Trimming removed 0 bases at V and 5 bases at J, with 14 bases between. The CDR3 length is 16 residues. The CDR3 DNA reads TGCGCCAGCAGCCAAGATGTTGGCTCATTCGACAATGAGCAGTTCTTC. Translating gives CASSQDVGSFDNEQFF.

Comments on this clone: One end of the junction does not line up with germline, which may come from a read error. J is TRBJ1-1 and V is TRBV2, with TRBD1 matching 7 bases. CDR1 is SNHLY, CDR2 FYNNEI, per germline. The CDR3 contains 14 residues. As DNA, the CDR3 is TGTGACAGCACCTGGGACAGCATGAAAACTGAAGCTTTCTTT. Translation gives CDSTWDSMKTEAFF.

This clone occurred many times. The CDR3 here is CSATVPGQQETQYF. CDR3 coding DNA: TGCAGTGCTACCGTCCCGGGACAACAAGAGACCCAGTACTTC. The gene calls are TRBV20-1 and TRBJ2-5; maybe TRBD1 (6 bases). Trimming took 4 bases from V and 2 from J, leaving 14 bases between them. The CDR3 extends over 14 amino acids. Germline V gene lookup returns CDR1 DFQATT and CDR2 SNEGSKA (reference sequence).

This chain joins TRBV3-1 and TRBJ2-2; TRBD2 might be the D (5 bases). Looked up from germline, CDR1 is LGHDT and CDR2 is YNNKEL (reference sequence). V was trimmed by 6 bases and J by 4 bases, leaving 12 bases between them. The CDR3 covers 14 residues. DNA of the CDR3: TGTGCCAGCAGTAGGACTGTAGGCACCGGGGAGCTGTTTTTT. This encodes CASSRTVGTGELFF. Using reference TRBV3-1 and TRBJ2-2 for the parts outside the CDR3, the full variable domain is DTAVSQTPKYLVTQMGNDKSIKCEQNLGHDTMYWYKQDSKKFLKIMFSYNNKELIINETVPNRFSPKSPDKAHLNLHINSLELGDSAVYFCASSRTVGTGELFFGEGSRLTVL.

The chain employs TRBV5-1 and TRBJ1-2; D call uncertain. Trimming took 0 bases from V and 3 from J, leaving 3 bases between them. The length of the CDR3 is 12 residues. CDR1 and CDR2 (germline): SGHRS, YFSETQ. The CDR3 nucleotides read TGCGCCAGCAGCTTGGCGGACTATGGCTACACCTTC. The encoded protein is CASSLADYGYTF.

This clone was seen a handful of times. The CDR3 sequence: CASSATVPGQGRTEAFF. CDR3 DNA: TGTGCCAGCAGTGCCACAGTCCCGGGACAAGGGAGGACTGAAGCTTTCTTT. The chain carries TRBV12-3 or TRBV12-4 and TRBJ1-1, with TRBD1 as a possible D gene (6 bases). The CDR3 contains 17 residues. Trimming pared 5 bases from V and 5 bases from J, leaving 24 bases between.

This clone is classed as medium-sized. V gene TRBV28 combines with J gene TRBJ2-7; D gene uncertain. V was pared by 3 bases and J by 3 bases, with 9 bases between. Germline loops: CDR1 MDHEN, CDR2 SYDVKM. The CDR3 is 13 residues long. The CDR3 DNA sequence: TGTGCCAGCAGTTTTTTGGGTTTCTACGAGCAGTACTTC. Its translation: CASSFLGFYEQYF.

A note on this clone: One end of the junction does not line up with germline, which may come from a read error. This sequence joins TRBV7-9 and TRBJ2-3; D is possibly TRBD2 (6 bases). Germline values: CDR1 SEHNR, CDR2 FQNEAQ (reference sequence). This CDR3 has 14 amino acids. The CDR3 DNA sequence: TGTGCCAGCAGCTTTGATCGGGGGATGGGTACGCAATATTTT. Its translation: CASSFDRGMGTQYF.

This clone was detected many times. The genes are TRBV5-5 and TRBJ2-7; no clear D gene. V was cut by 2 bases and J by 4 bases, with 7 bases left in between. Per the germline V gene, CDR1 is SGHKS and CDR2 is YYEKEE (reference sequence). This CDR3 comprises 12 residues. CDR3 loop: CASSLGAYEQYF. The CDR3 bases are TGTGCCAGCAGCTTAGGCGCGTACGAGCAGTACTTC.

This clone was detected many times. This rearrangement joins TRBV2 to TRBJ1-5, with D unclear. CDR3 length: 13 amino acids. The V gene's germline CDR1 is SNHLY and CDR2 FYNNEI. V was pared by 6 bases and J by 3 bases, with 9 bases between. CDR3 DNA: TGTGCCAGCAGACTACAGATCAATCAGCCCCAGCATTTT. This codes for CASRLQINQPQHF.

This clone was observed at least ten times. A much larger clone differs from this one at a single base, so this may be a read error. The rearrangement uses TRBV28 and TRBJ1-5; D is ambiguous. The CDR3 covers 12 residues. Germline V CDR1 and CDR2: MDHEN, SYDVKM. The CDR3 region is CAGSFFNQPQHF. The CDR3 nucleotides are TGTGCCGGCAGTTTTTTTAATCAGCCCCAGCATTTT.

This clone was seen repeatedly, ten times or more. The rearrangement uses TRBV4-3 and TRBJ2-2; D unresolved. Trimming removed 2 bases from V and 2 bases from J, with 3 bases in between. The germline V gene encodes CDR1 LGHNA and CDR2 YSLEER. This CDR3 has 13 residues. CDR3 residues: CASSQPNTGELFF. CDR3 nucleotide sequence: TGCGCCAGCAGCCAACCCAACACCGGGGAGCTGTTTTTT.

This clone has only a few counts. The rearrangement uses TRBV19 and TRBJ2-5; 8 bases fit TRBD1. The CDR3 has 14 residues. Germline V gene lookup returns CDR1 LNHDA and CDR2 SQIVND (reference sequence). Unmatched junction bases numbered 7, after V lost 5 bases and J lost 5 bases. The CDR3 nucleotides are TGTGCCAGTAGTCCGCGGACAGGGTGGGAGACCCAGTACTTC. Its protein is CASSPRTGWETQYF. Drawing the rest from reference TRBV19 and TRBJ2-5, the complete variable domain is DGGITQSPKYLFRKEGQNVTLSCEQNLNHDAMYWYRQDPGQGLRLIYYSQIVNDFQKGDIAEGYSVSREKKESFPLTVTSAQKNPTAFYLCASSPRTGWETQYFGPGTRLLVL.

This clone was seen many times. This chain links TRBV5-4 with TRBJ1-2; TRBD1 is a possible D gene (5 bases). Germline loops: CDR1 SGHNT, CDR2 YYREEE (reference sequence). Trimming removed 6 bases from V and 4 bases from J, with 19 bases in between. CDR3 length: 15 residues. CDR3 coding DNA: TGTGCCAGCACCTCCGGAGGGGTTCGGGTCTATGGCTACACCTTC. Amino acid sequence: CASTSGGVRVYGYTF. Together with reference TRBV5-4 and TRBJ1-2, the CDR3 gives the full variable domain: ETGVTQSPTHLIKTRGQQVTLRCSSQSGHNTVSWYQQALGQGPQFIFQYYREEENGRGNFPPRFSGLQFPNYSSELNVNALELDDSALYLCASTSGGVRVYGYTFGSGTRLTVV.

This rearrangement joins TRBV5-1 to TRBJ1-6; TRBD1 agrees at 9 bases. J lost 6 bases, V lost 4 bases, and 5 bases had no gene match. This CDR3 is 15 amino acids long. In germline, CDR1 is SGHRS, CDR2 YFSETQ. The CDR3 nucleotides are TGCGCCAGCAGCGCTACAGGGGGCCGTAATTCACCCCTCCACTTT. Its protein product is CASSATGGRNSPLHF.

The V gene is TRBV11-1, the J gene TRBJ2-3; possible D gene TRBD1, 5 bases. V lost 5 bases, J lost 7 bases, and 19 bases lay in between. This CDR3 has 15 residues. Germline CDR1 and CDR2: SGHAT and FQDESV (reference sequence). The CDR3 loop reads CASSPGSSRTYTQYF. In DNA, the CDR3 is TGTGCCAGCAGCCCAGGCTCCTCCCGGACATATACGCAGTATTTT. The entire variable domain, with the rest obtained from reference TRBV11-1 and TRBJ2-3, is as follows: EAEVAQSPRYKITEKSQAVAFWCDPISGHATLYWYRQILGQGPELLVQFQDESVVDDSQLPKDRFSAERLKGVDSTLKIQPAELGDSAMYLCASSPGSSRTYTQYFGPGTRLTVL.

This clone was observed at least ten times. CDR3 nucleotides: TGCAGTGCTAAGGTCGGGAGCAGCACAGATACGCAGTATTTT. Translation: CSAKVGSSTDTQYF. The chain carries TRBV20-1 and TRBJ2-3, with a weak D call TRBD2 (6 bases). The CDR3 contains 14 residues. Trimming cost V 4 bases and J 0 bases, with 11 bases left between them. CDR1 is DFQATT, CDR2 SNEGSKA, per germline (reference sequence).

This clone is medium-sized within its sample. In DNA form, the CDR3 reads TGTGCCAGCACCCAGAGAGGGGGCGCGTTAGTTGGCTACACCTTC. Translated: CASTQRGGALVGYTF. The chain links TRBV6-1 to TRBJ1-2; 7 nucleotides agree with TRBD1. V shed 7 bases, J shed 7 bases, and the junction held 15 bases outside the gene matches. Per the germline V gene, CDR1 is MNHNS and CDR2 is SASEGT. CDR3 length: 15 amino acids.

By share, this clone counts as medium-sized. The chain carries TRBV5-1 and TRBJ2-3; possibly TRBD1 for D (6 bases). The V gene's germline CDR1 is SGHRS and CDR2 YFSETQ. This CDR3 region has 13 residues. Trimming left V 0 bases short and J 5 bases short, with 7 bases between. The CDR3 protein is CASSLVGGDTQYF. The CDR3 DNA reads TGCGCCAGCAGCTTGGTAGGGGGAGATACGCAGTATTTT.

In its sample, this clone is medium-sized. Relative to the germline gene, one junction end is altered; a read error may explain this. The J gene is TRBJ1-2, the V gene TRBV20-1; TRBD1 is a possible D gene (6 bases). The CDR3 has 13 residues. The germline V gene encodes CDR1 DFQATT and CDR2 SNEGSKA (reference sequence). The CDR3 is CSAPPRGTSGVAF. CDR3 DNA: TGCAGTGCTCCTCCCCGGGGGACATCGGGTGTGGCCTTC.

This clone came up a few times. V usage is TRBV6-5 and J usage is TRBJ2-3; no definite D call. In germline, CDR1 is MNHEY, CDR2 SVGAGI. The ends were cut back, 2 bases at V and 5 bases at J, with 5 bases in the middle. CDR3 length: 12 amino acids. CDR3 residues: CASSYGKDTQYF. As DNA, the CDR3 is TGTGCCAGCAGTTACGGGAAAGATACGCAGTATTTT.

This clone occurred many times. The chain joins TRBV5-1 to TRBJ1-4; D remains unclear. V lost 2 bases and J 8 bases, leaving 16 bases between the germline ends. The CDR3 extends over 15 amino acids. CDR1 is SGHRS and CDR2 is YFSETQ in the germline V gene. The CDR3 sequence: CASSFLGVSSEKLFF. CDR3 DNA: TGCGCCAGCAGCTTCCTAGGCGTTTCCAGCGAAAAACTGTTTTTT.

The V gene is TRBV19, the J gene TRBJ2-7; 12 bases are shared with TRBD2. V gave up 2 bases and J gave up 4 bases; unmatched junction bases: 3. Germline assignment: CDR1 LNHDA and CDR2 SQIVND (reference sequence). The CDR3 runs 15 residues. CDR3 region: CASSIRTSGNYEQYF. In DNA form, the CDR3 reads TGTGCCAGTAGTATAAGGACTAGCGGGAATTACGAGCAGTACTTC.

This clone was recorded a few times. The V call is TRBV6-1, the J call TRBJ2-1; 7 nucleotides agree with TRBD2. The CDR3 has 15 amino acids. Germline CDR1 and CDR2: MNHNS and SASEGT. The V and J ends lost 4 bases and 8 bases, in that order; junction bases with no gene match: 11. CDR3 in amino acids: CASSAAGATGYEQFF. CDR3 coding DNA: TGTGCCAGCAGTGCTGCGGGAGCCACCGGGTATGAGCAGTTCTTC.

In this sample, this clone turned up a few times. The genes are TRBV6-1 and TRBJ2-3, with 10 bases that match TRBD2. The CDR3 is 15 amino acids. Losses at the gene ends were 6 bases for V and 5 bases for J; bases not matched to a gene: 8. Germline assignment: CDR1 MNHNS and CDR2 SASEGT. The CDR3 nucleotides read TGTGCCAGCAGAATCAGCGGGAGGGGTGGAGATACGCAGTATTTT. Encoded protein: CASRISGRGGDTQYF.

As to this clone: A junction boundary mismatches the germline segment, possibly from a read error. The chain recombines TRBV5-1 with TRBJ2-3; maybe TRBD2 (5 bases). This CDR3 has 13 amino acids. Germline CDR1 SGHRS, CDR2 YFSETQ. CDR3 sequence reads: CASILEVGDTQYF. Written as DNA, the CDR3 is TGCGCCAGCATCTTGGAGGTGGGAGATACGCAGTATTTT. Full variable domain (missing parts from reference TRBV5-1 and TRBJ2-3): KAGVTQTPRYLIKTRGQQVTLSCSPISGHRSVSWYQQTPGQGLQFLFEYFSETQRNKGNFPGRFSGRQFSNSRSEMNVSTLELGDSALYLCASILEVGDTQYFGPGTRLTVL.

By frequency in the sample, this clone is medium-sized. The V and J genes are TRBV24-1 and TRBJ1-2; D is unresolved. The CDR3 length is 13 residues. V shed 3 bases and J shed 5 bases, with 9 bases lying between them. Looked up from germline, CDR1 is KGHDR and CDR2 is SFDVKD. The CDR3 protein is CATSDPNGYGYTF. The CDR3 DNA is TGTGCCACCAGTGATCCCAACGGGTATGGCTACACCTTC.